The 15 T cell receptor beta chains below all came from one sample that was sequenced in a study of T cells after yellow fever vaccination. TCRdb processed the 5' RACE reads anew with MiXCR; each CDR3 protein has one entry. The table shows 450,000 to 650,000 distinct CDR3 sequences, with 21% occurring only once. This material consisted of PBMCs, taken roughly 23 days after the first yellow fever vaccination. These receptors were obtained from a young man who received the YFV17D yellow fever vaccine.

The chain combines TRBV30 with TRBJ2-3; 7 bases map to TRBD2. This CDR3 region has 15 residues. Germline V lookup: CDR1 GTSNPN, CDR2 SVGIG (reference sequence). V dropped 0 bases and J dropped 2; count of bases not matched to a gene: 5. For the CDR3, the DNA is TGTGCCTGGAGTGTAACTAGCGCCCACACAGATACGCAGTATTTT. Translating gives CAWSVTSAHTDTQYF.

This clonotype was picked up many times. The V and J genes are TRBV12-3 or TRBV12-4 and TRBJ2-5, with D perhaps matching TRBD2 (5 bases). The CDR3 is made up of 14 amino acids. The V end lost 6 bases, the J end lost 5 bases, and 16 bases lay between the germline ends. The CDR3 loop is CASSPVGVGETQYF. CDR3 DNA sequence: TGTGCCAGCAGCCCGGTCGGGGTGGGGGAGACCCAGTACTTC.

V and J are TRBV12-3 or TRBV12-4 and TRBJ2-7, with no clear D. The CDR3 extends over 13 amino acids. The ends were cut back, 6 bases at V and 2 bases at J, with 11 bases in the middle. Here the CDR3 reads CASSKRTPYEQYF. For the CDR3, the DNA is TGTGCCAGCAGCAAAAGGACGCCCTACGAGCAGTACTTC.

This clonotype turned up a few times. The V and J genes are TRBV4-1 and TRBJ1-2; D uncertain. This CDR3 has 17 residues. V dropped 3 bases and J dropped 1 base, with 18 bases sitting between them. Per germline, CDR1 MGHRA and CDR2 YSYEKL. The CDR3 DNA is TGCGCCAGCAGCCAGGATGTCGTGGGCTACCTTAACTATGGCTACACCTTC. Encoded protein: CASSQDVVGYLNYGYTF.

This chain connects TRBV4-2 to TRBJ1-1, with 7 positions matching TRBD1. Germline CDR1 LGHNA, CDR2 YNFKEQ. V dropped 2 bases and J dropped 4; count of bases not matched to a gene: 10. This CDR3 region has 16 residues. The CDR3 loop reads CASSQRGLRGLTEAFF. The CDR3 bases are TGTGCCAGCAGCCAAAGGGGGCTTAGGGGACTCACTGAAGCTTTCTTT.

This clonotype occurred a few times. J is TRBJ1-5 and V is TRBV4-1, with D possibly matching TRBD1 (6 bases). The CDR3 loop spans 15 amino acids. Deletions cut 4 bases from V and 0 bases from J, with 10 bases between. Germline lookup yields CDR1 MGHRA and CDR2 YSYEKL. The CDR3: CASSPRTASNQPQHF. The CDR3 DNA reads TGCGCCAGCAGCCCCCGGACAGCTAGCAATCAGCCCCAGCATTTT.

This clonotype was detected only a few times. The chain has TRBV6-2 or TRBV6-3 and TRBJ2-1, with 9 bases aligning to TRBD2. This CDR3 is built from 14 residues. Germline V gives CDR1 MNHEY, CDR2 SVGEGT. Trimming took 6 bases from V and 10 from J; bases not matched to a gene: 10. The CDR3 is CASRMRGGRTEQFF. In DNA form, the CDR3 reads TGTGCCAGCAGGATGCGGGGGGGCCGGACCGAGCAGTTCTTC.

This chain uses TRBV30 with TRBJ2-3; possible D gene TRBD1, 6 bases. The V end lost 5 bases, the J end lost 5 bases, and 20 bases lay between the germline ends. This CDR3 has 15 amino acids. Germline values: CDR1 GTSNPN, CDR2 SVGIG (reference sequence). The CDR3 DNA follows: TGTGCCTGGGGGAGCGGACAGCCGAGGAGAGATACGCAGTATTTT. This codes for CAWGSGQPRRDTQYF.

The CDR3 region is CASSLEAGGNQPQHF. DNA for the CDR3: TGCGCCAGCAGCTTGGAGGCCGGGGGCAATCAGCCCCAGCATTTT. This rearrangement joins TRBV5-1 to TRBJ1-5; D remains unclear. The CDR3 loop spans 15 amino acids. CDR1 is SGHRS and CDR2 is YFSETQ in the germline V gene. Trimming removed 0 bases at V and 2 bases at J, with 9 bases between.

The chain recombines TRBV5-1 with TRBJ1-1; 8 nucleotides align to TRBD1. Unmatched junction bases numbered 18, after V lost 0 bases and J lost 2 bases. The CDR3 spans 20 residues. From germline, CDR1 is SGHRS and CDR2 YFSETQ. DNA for the CDR3: TGCGCCAGCAGCTTGGTTCCCAGGGGGCCCCATCAATACCTCAACACTGAAGCTTTCTTT. Translating it yields CASSLVPRGPHQYLNTEAFF.

This clonotype was observed a handful of times. The chain links TRBV4-3 to TRBJ1-2; possibly TRBD1 for D (6 bases). Germline V gives CDR1 LGHNA, CDR2 YSLEER. V lost 0 bases and J 7 bases, leaving 24 bases between the germline ends. This CDR3 contains 18 residues. CDR3 coding DNA: TGCGCCAGCAGCCAAGAGCCGGCAGGGGTCGTGGTAGAGGGTGGCTACACCTTC. It yields the protein CASSQEPAGVVVEGGYTF.

This clonotype was counted only a few times. The V gene is TRBV20-1, the J gene TRBJ2-7; no clear D. CDR3 length: 12 residues. Germline CDR1 reads DFQATT; CDR2 reads SNEGSKA (reference sequence). Trimming pared 3 bases from V and 2 bases from J, leaving 8 bases between. The CDR3 reads CSASGQPYEQYF. CDR3 coding DNA: TGCAGTGCTAGTGGTCAGCCCTACGAGCAGTACTTC.

This clonotype was found a few times. The V call is TRBV27, the J call TRBJ1-4; possibly TRBD1 for D (5 bases). Trimming removed 2 bases from V and 3 bases from J, with 13 bases in between. Germline CDR1 is MNHEY and CDR2 is SMNVEV (reference sequence). This CDR3 is 16 amino acids long. The CDR3 loop is CASSLVRGAANEKLFF. CDR3 coding DNA: TGTGCCAGCAGTTTAGTCAGAGGGGCCGCTAATGAAAAACTGTTTTTT.

V and J are TRBV20-1 and TRBJ1-1; 10 bases map to TRBD1. V lost 3 bases, J lost 0 bases, and 10 bases stayed unmatched. The CDR3 is made up of 17 amino acids. Germline V gives CDR1 DFQATT, CDR2 SNEGSKA (reference sequence). The CDR3 DNA reads as TGCAGTGCTAGGCCCCTACGGGACAGGGGCATGAACACTGAAGCTTTCTTT. Translation gives CSARPLRDRGMNTEAFF.

This clonotype was detected a few times. The gene calls are TRBV6-1 and TRBJ2-5, with TRBD2 as a possible D gene (5 bases). This CDR3 is 15 amino acids long. Trimming stripped 6 bases from V and 4 bases from J, with 18 bases between. Germline V gene sequence: CDR1 MNHNS, CDR2 SASEGT. CDR3: CASRPGFGRSETQYF. The CDR3 DNA sequence: TGTGCCAGCAGACCGGGGTTTGGCAGGTCAGAGACCCAGTACTTC.